What follows are 22 T cell receptor beta chains derived from one specimen sequenced in a study of blood T cell repertoires in COVID-19 (TCRdb year 2020). The library was obtained by the immunoSEQ multiplex PCR assay. Imported from immuneACCESS, the table was reduced by TCRdb to in-frame sequences with V and J called. These copies leave out some clones; in studies compared against another copy, an unresolved V gene accounts for under half, and the cause of the remainder is not known. In all, the sample holds about 110,000 clones, and 70% to 90% of those were seen once. The ten largest clones take up approximately 3.4% of the sample. Sequenced material: peripheral blood. Receptors were obtained from a woman in her forties or fifties with acute or convalescent COVID-19.

This clone has only one observation. The chain couples TRBV29-1 to TRBJ1-1, with 9 bases identical to TRBD1. CDR1 and CDR2 (germline): SQVTM, ANQGSEA. The V and J ends lost 5 bases and 1 base, in that order; junction bases with no gene match: 11. CDR3 size: 16 residues. For the CDR3, the DNA is TGCAGCGTTAGAAACAGGGGGCGGCGGGGGAACACTGAAGCTTTCTTT. Amino acids: CSVRNRGRRGNTEAFF.

The V and J genes are TRBV6-5 and TRBJ2-2, with a possible D match to TRBD1 (5 bases). This CDR3 contains 14 residues. CDR1 is MNHEY and CDR2 is SVGAGI in the germline V gene. Deletions cut 6 bases from V and 3 bases from J, with 11 bases between. The CDR3, as DNA: TGTGCCAGCAGGGCAGGGTCGGACACCGGGGAGCTGTTTTTT. This gives the protein CASRAGSDTGELFF.

The CDR3 DNA is TGTGCCAGCAGCTTCGTAACTAGCGGGAGGGCTGTGAATGAGCAGTTCTTC. This translates into CASSFVTSGRAVNEQFF. V and J are TRBV7-2 and TRBJ2-1, with 13 nucleotides matching TRBD2. The J segment lost 7 bases and the V segment lost 3 bases, leaving 9 bases of the junction unmatched. Germline CDR1 and CDR2: SGHTA and FQGNSA. This CDR3 spans 17 amino acids. The full variable domain, completed using reference TRBV7-2 and TRBJ2-1, is GAGVSQSPSNKVTEKGKDVELRCDPISGHTALYWYRQSLGQGLEFLIYFQGNSAPDKSGLPSDRFSAERTGGSVSTLTIQRTQQEDSAVYLCASSFVTSGRAVNEQFFGPGTRLTVL.

This chain joins TRBV30 and TRBJ2-5; 8 bases are a match to TRBD1. V was pared by 2 bases and J by 4 bases, with 9 bases of the junction left unmatched. The CDR3 contains 15 residues. Germline CDR1 and CDR2: GTSNPN and SVGIG (reference sequence). The CDR3 here is CAWSPDRVSGETQYF. CDR3 coding DNA: TGTGCCTGGAGTCCGGACAGGGTTAGTGGAGAGACCCAGTACTTC.

V and J are TRBV9 and TRBJ1-4; TRBD1 aligns across 7 bases. J was trimmed by 4 bases and V by 0 bases; bases with no gene match: 3. This CDR3 is built from 15 residues. From germline, CDR1 is SGDLS and CDR2 YYNGEE. The CDR3 sequence: CASSVDRGHNEKLFF. CDR3 nucleotide sequence: TGTGCCAGCAGCGTAGACAGGGGTCATAATGAAAAACTGTTTTTT.

This clone is medium-sized. The rearrangement uses TRBV6-5 and TRBJ2-5, with D maybe TRBD1 (6 bases). CDR3 length: 15 residues. The V end was cut by 0 bases, the J end by 5 bases, with 13 bases between. Germline values: CDR1 MNHEY, CDR2 SVGAGI. CDR3: CASSYSARGGETQYF. The CDR3 DNA follows: TGTGCCAGCAGTTACTCTGCCAGGGGTGGGGAGACCCAGTACTTC.

V is TRBV24-1 and J is TRBJ2-2, with 8 bases matching TRBD1. This CDR3 is built from 14 residues. V dropped 6 bases and J dropped 5; count of bases not matched to a gene: 4. The germline V gene has CDR1 KGHDR and CDR2 SFDVKD. Here the CDR3 DNA reads TGTGCCACCAGTAAGGACAGGGTAACCGGGGAGCTGTTTTTT. Its translation is CATSKDRVTGELFF.

The rearrangement uses TRBV6-5 and TRBJ2-7; maybe TRBD1 (6 bases). CDR1 MNHEY and CDR2 SVGAGI come from the germline V gene. V lost 6 bases to trimming and J lost 5 bases, with 14 bases between them. The CDR3 has 13 residues. The CDR3 is CASRTGIGDEQYF. CDR3 nucleotides: TGTGCCAGCAGAACAGGGATAGGGGACGAGCAGTACTTC.

The chain employs TRBV12-5 and TRBJ2-7; 7 nucleotides agree with TRBD1. The CDR3 has 12 amino acids. V dropped 6 bases and J dropped 5; count of bases not matched to a gene: 4. Germline loops: CDR1 LGHNT, CDR2 FRNRAP. The CDR3 here is CASGQGVNEQYF. CDR3 bases: TGTGCTAGTGGCCAGGGGGTCAACGAGCAGTACTTC.

The chain couples TRBV2 to TRBJ2-5; possible D gene TRBD2, 6 bases. The CDR3 length is 15 residues. Trimming took off 11 bases at V and 1 base at J, with 20 bases between the two ends. Germline lookup yields CDR1 SNHLY and CDR2 FYNNEI. This CDR3 is CASRRRELPQETQYF. As DNA, the CDR3 is TGTGCCTCCAGACGGCGGGAACTTCCCCAAGAGACCCAGTACTTC. The complete variable domain, with remaining parts taken from reference TRBV2 and TRBJ2-5, reads EPEVTQTPSHQVTQMGQEVILRCVPISNHLYFYWYRQILGQKVEFLVSFYNNEISEKSEIFDDQFSVERPDGSNFTLKIRSTKLEDSAMYFCASRRRELPQETQYFGPGTRLLVL.

CDR3 amino acids: CASRGQGPREQYF. As DNA, the CDR3 is TGTGCCAGCAGGGGACAGGGGCCGCGGGAGCAGTACTTC. J is TRBJ2-7 and V is TRBV6-5; 10 bases fit TRBD1. The CDR3 sequence is 13 residues long. Germline V lookup: CDR1 MNHEY, CDR2 SVGAGI. Germline trimming cut 6 bases from V and 7 bases from J; bases unmatched to any gene: 6.

The V call is TRBV5-4, the J call TRBJ1-1; 7 bases agree with TRBD1. This CDR3 region has 15 residues. CDR1 SGHNT and CDR2 YYREEE come from the germline V gene (reference sequence). V shed 4 bases and J 4 bases; nucleotides not matched to a gene: 10. This chain's CDR3 is CASSLQQGQGTEAFF. For the CDR3, the DNA is TGTGCCAGCAGCCTGCAACAGGGGCAGGGCACTGAAGCTTTCTTT.

In this sample, this clone turned up a few times. This rearrangement joins TRBV3-1 (or the pseudogene TRBV3-2) to TRBJ2-7; tentative D call: TRBD2 (6 bases). Germline V gene lookup returns CDR1 LGHDT and CDR2 YNNKEL (reference sequence). This CDR3 has 13 residues. V gave up 7 bases and J gave up 0 bases, with 10 bases separating them. This chain's CDR3 is CASTGTYSYEQYF. In DNA, the CDR3 is TGTGCCAGCACCGGGACTTACTCCTACGAGCAGTACTTC.

This clone occurred once. This chain links TRBV5-4 with TRBJ2-1; 7 bases align to TRBD2. V shed 0 bases and J 7 bases; nucleotides not matched to a gene: 7. The germline V gene encodes CDR1 SGHNT and CDR2 YYREEE (reference sequence). The CDR3 is 15 amino acids. CDR3 DNA: TGTGCCAGCAGCTTGGACTGGGGGGGACGGAATGAGCAGTTCTTC. Amino acid sequence: CASSLDWGGRNEQFF.

CDR3 DNA sequence: TGTGCCACCAGTGCGGGCGGGACAGGGGGCCATGAGCAGTTCTTC. Its protein is CATSAGGTGGHEQFF. J is TRBJ2-1 and V is TRBV24-1, with TRBD1 identical over 12 bases. CDR3 length equals 15 residues. The germline V gene encodes CDR1 KGHDR and CDR2 SFDVKD. The V gene end was trimmed by 5 bases and the J gene end by 8 bases; junction bases not matched to a gene: 6.

This sequence joins TRBV6-5 and TRBJ2-2; 8 bases match TRBD2. Germline loops: CDR1 MNHEY, CDR2 SVGAGI. This CDR3 region has 14 residues. V shed 8 bases and J 8 bases; nucleotides not matched to a gene: 10. The CDR3, as DNA: TGTGCCAGCCGCCTCTTTAGCGGGGCGGGGGAGCTGTTTTTT. This encodes CASRLFSGAGELFF.

This sequence joins TRBV30 and TRBJ2-7, with D tentatively TRBD2 (5 bases). This CDR3 is built from 14 residues. Germline CDR1 is GTSNPN and CDR2 is SVGIG (reference sequence). V lost 6 bases to trimming and J lost 3 bases, with 18 bases between them. The CDR3 coding sequence is TGTGCCTGCCCAGCGGTGGGCACCGGCTACGAGCAGTACTTC. This gives the protein CACPAVGTGYEQYF.

This clone was seen a single time. The V and J genes are TRBV10-2 and TRBJ2-2; 12 nucleotides line up with TRBD2. This CDR3 region has 14 residues. J lost 5 bases, V lost 7 bases, and 2 bases had no gene match. The germline CDR1 and CDR2 sequences are WSHSY and SAAADI. This chain's CDR3 is CASKLAGGTGELFF. The CDR3 DNA follows: TGCGCCAGCAAACTAGCGGGAGGAACCGGGGAGCTGTTTTTT.

V gene TRBV7-2 combines with J gene TRBJ1-4, with a tentative D call TRBD1 (5 bases). The germline V gene encodes CDR1 SGHTA and CDR2 FQGNSA. The CDR3 length is 15 residues. Deletions cut 5 bases from V and 10 bases from J, with 20 bases between. Here the CDR3 DNA reads TGTGCCAGCAGCCCAACTCAGGGTGGGGGAGGAAAACTGTTTTTT. It codes for CASSPTQGGGGKLFF.

The gene calls are TRBV7-9 and TRBJ1-1; 7 bases are shared with TRBD1. With V trimmed by 4 bases and J by 9 bases, 5 bases remained unmatched. There are 12 residues in the CDR3. Germline CDR1 SEHNR, CDR2 FQNEAQ (reference sequence). In DNA form, the CDR3 reads TGTGCCAGCAGCTCTACAGGGGAGAAAGCTTTCTTT. Translated, it gives CASSSTGEKAFF.

The genes are TRBV28 and TRBJ2-7; 10 bases fit TRBD1. The CDR3 runs to 13 residues. V shed 10 bases and J 3 bases; nucleotides not matched to a gene: 6. Germline values: CDR1 MDHEN, CDR2 SYDVKM. DNA of the CDR3: TGTGCCACCTGGACAGGGGGGGGCTACGAGCAGTACTTC. As protein: CATWTGGGYEQYF. Drawing the rest from reference TRBV28 and TRBJ2-7, the complete variable domain is DVKVTQSSRYLVKRTGEKVFLECVQDMDHENMFWYRQDPGLGLRLIYFSYDVKMKEKGDIPEGYSVSREKKERFSLILESASTNQTSMYLCATWTGGGYEQYFGPGTRLTVT.

The chain carries TRBV3-1 (or the pseudogene TRBV3-2) and TRBJ1-4; D is perhaps TRBD1 (6 bases). CDR3 length: 16 amino acids. Trimming stripped 0 bases from V and 5 bases from J, with 13 bases between. Germline V gene sequence: CDR1 LGHDT, CDR2 YNNKEL (reference sequence). This CDR3 reads CASSQDPRTVNEKLFF. For the CDR3, the DNA is TGTGCCAGCAGCCAAGATCCCCGGACAGTCAATGAAAAACTGTTTTTT.